This is a list of T cell receptor beta chains from one sample in a study of shared clonotypes between healthy human individuals. Sequencing was performed with immunoSEQ multiplex PCR; in TCRdb, only in-frame clones are kept and a portion is missing. The profile shows some 1,400,000 clones, 95% to 97% of them singletons. The material sequenced was naive CD4+ T cells sorted from blood. These TCRs come from a man aged 25 to 40 in good health. Both conserved end residues are part of each CDR3. A D gene is named only where the DNA matches it firmly. Clone size is shown for a subset of rows, as once, few, many or a class of expanded clone.

TRBJ2-1,TRBD2,.,TRBV7-2,TGTGCCAGCAGCTTACGGACTAGCGGGAGAATGGTGTTCTTC,CASSLRTSGRMVFF
TRBJ1-3,.,.,TRBV11-2,TGTGCCAGCAGCTTAGGTACTGGAAACACCATATATTTT,CASSLGTGNTIYF
TRBJ1-5,.,.,TRBV5-5,TGTGCCAGCAGCTTGGTAATGAGTAATCAGCCCCAGCATTTT,CASSLVMSNQPQHF
TRBJ1-4,.,.,TRBV28,TGTGCCAGCAGTTTTCCCAGGGTATATGAAAAACTGTTTTTT,CASSFPRVYEKLFF
TRBJ2-1,TRBD2,.,TRBV18,TGTGCCAGCTCACCTTATAGCGGGATCACCTACAATGAGCAGTTCTTC,CASSPYSGITYNEQFF
TRBJ1-1,TRBD1,.,TRBV28,TGTGCCAGCAGTTTAGGACAGGGCTACACTGAAGCTTTCTTT,CASSLGQGYTEAFF
TRBJ2-5,.,.,TRBV29-1,TGCAGCGTTGAAGATTGGGTAGAGACCCAGTACTTC,CSVEDWVETQYF
TRBJ2-7,TRBD2,.,TRBV18,TGTGCCAGCTCACCACAGACTAGCGGGACTTTATACGAGCAGTACTTC,CASSPQTSGTLYEQYF
TRBJ1-3,TRBD1,.,TRBV5-8,TGTGCCAGCAGCTTGAATGACAGGGAGGTGAACACCATATATTTT,CASSLNDREVNTIYF
TRBJ1-4,.,.,TRBV6-1,TGTGCCAGCAGTGTCAGACAGGCAACTAATGAAAAACTGTTTTTT,CASSVRQATNEKLFF
TRBJ2-7,TRBD1,.,TRBV2,TGTGCCAGCAGGCCCCAGGGGGCCTACGAGCAGTACTTC,CASRPQGAYEQYF
TRBJ2-2,.,.,TRBV7-9,TGTGCCAGCAGCCCCGGGGGACAGTACACCGGGGAGCTGTTTTTT,CASSPGGQYTGELFF
TRBJ1-4,.,.,TRBV6-6,TGTGCCAGCAGCCCTACAGGGATTAATGAAAAACTGTTTTTT,CASSPTGINEKLFF
TRBJ2-2,.,.,TRBV21-1,TGTGCCAGCACCGGGACTGGATCCACCGGGGAGCTGTTTTTT,CASTGTGSTGELFF
TRBJ2-7,.,.,TRBV28,TGTGCCAGCAGTTTTTGGGCCGTGGGACTCCCAGAGTACTTC,CASSFWAVGLPEYF
TRBJ1-3,.,.,TRBV14,TGTGCCAGCAGCCAAGATGTTTCTGGAAACACCATATATTTT,CASSQDVSGNTIYF
TRBJ2-7,.,.,TRBV11-2,TGTGCCAGCAGCTTAGTTCAGTCCTACGAGCAGTACTTC,CASSLVQSYEQYF
TRBJ2-5,.,.,TRBV7-8,TGTGCCAGCAGCTTAGCCCAAGAGACCCAGTACTTC,CASSLAQETQYF
TRBJ2-7,.,.,TRBV29-1,TGCAGCGCTGGAGATTACGAGCAGTACTTC,CSAGDYEQYF
TRBJ2-3,.,.,TRBV7-2,TGTGCCAGCAGCCTTCTTAGGGCTCTTACAGATACGCAGTATTTT,CASSLLRALTDTQYF
TRBJ2-2,TRBD2,.,TRBV5-1,TGCGCCAGCAGCTTAACAACCCGGGAGGACACCGGGGAGCTGTTTTTT,CASSLTTREDTGELFF
TRBJ1-3,.,.,TRBV5-1,TGCGCCAGCAGGAGGGAGACTGGAAACACCATATATTTT,CASRRETGNTIYF
TRBJ2-3,TRBD2,.,TRBV5-1,TGCGCCAGCAGCTTGTCGCTAGCGGGAGATCCGCAGTATTTT,CASSLSLAGDPQYF
TRBJ2-2,.,.,TRBV7-3,TGTGCCAGCAGCTTAATAGGGGCGAACACCGGGGAGCTGTTTTTT,CASSLIGANTGELFF
TRBJ1-1,.,.,TRBV28,TGTGCCAGCAGTCCCGGGACGGTGAACACTGAAGCTTTCTTT,CASSPGTVNTEAFF
TRBJ2-5,.,.,TRBV7-7,TGTGCTAGCAGCCTGGACTCTTGGGAGACCCAGTACTTC,CASSLDSWETQYF
TRBJ1-1,TRBD1,.,TRBV19,TGTGCCAGTAGTATCATGGGACAGGGTATCACTGAAGCTTTCTTT,CASSIMGQGITEAFF
TRBJ2-3,TRBD1,.,TRBV5-1,TGCGCCAGCAGCTTAGTTCAGGGGGCATTGACAGATACGCAGTATTTT,CASSLVQGALTDTQYF
TRBJ1-2,.,.,TRBV30,TGTGCCTGGAGTGTACAGTCCGGGTATGGCTACACCTTC,CAWSVQSGYGYTF
TRBJ2-7,TRBD2,.,TRBV10-1,TGCGCCAGCAGTGAAGGACTAGCGGGAGCAGGGTACGAGCAGTACTTC,CASSEGLAGAGYEQYF
TRBJ2-7,.,.,TRBV30,TGTGCCTGGAGTATCCCCCCAGCGACGGGGGAGCAGTACTTC,CAWSIPPATGEQYF
TRBJ1-1,TRBD1,.,TRBV25-1,TGTGCCAGCAGCCAGACAGGGGGCAGAACTGAAGCTTTCTTT,CASSQTGGRTEAFF
TRBJ2-7,.,.,TRBV7-2,TGTGCCAGCAGCGATAGCGGAAACGAGCAGTACTTC,CASSDSGNEQYF
TRBJ1-4,.,once,TRBV29-1,TGCAGCGTTGAGACTGGACCGCTGGGTGAAAAACTGTTTTTT,CSVETGPLGEKLFF
TRBJ2-3,TRBD2,.,TRBV7-2,TGTGCCAGCAGCTTATCTAGCGGGAGTGGGGCTACGCAGTATTTT,CASSLSSGSGATQYF
TRBJ2-3,.,.,TRBV19,TGTGCCAGTCGCAACTTCAAATCTAGCACAGATACGCAGTATTTT,CASRNFKSSTDTQYF
TRBJ1-1,TRBD1,.,TRBV7-8,TGTGCCAGCAACCCAGCAGGGGGGGGTGAAGCTTTCTTT,CASNPAGGGEAFF
TRBJ2-1,.,.,TRBV7-9,TGTGCCAGCAGCTTAGGGGCTGGGACACCGAGCTCCTACAATGAGCAGTTCTTC,CASSLGAGTPSSYNEQFF
TRBJ2-2,TRBD2,once,TRBV11-2,TGTGCCAGCAGCTTAGTTTCCGGACTAGCGGCTAGTGAGCTGTTTTTT,CASSLVSGLAASELFF
TRBJ2-3,TRBD1,.,TRBV7-9,TGTGCCAGCAGCCAGACAGGGGGATATACGCAGTATTTT,CASSQTGGYTQYF
TRBJ2-3,.,once,TRBV27,TGTGCCAGCAGTCCCACCTCACGAACCACAGATACGCAGTATTTT,CASSPTSRTTDTQYF
TRBJ2-1,.,.,TRBV15,TGTGCCACCAGCAGAGCATACAATGAGCAGTTCTTC,CATSRAYNEQFF
TRBJ1-3,.,.,TRBV29-1,TGCAGCGTACGGATCTCTGGAAACACCATATATTTT,CSVRISGNTIYF
TRBJ2-1,.,.,TRBV5-1,TGCGCCAGCAGCGTAGCCGGGACTCAGAGCTCCTACAATGAGCAGTTCTTC,CASSVAGTQSSYNEQFF
TRBJ1-2,.,.,TRBV21-1,TGTGCCAGCAGCAAAGGCGGTACAGGAGGAGACTATGGCTACACCTTC,CASSKGGTGGDYGYTF
TRBJ2-7,TRBD2,.,TRBV7-2,TGTGCCAGCAGCTCCCTAGCGGGAGCATACGAGCAGTACTTC,CASSSLAGAYEQYF
TRBJ2-7,.,.,TRBV19,TGTGCCAGTAGTATCGCAGCAGCCTCCTACGAGCAGTACTTC,CASSIAAASYEQYF
TRBJ2-2,.,.,TRBV7-3,TGTGCCAGCAGCTTAGTTTCCACCGGGGAGCTGTTTTTT,CASSLVSTGELFF
TRBJ1-5,TRBD1,.,TRBV27,TGTGCCAGCAGCCGGACAGGGGGCAATCAGCCCCAGCATTTT,CASSRTGGNQPQHF
TRBJ2-1,TRBD2,.,TRBV30,TGTGCCTGGAGTACAGGCTGGACTAGCGGCCTTTACAATGAGCAGTTCTTC,CAWSTGWTSGLYNEQFF
TRBJ1-3,TRBD1,.,TRBV27,TGTGCCAGCAAGGGGACAGGGTCCCCGTCTGGAAACACCATATATTTT,CASKGTGSPSGNTIYF
TRBJ2-7,.,few,TRBV4-1,TGCGCCAGCCTACTCGGGCGTAGATTCTACGAGCAGTACTTC,CASLLGRRFYEQYF